A selection of T cell receptor beta chains follows, all from one sample in a study of cytomegalovirus exposure and HLA in healthy donors. Measured with immunoSEQ multiplex PCR; TCRdb has only the in-frame clones, and not every one. The data show about 110,000 clones, with 60% to 80% seen just once and 8% to 10% held by the top ten. The sample consisted of PBMCs. The origin of the receptors is a man between 18 and 29 years old in good health and CMV-seropositive. Both conserved end residues are part of each CDR3. The order of the fields is clone size, D gene, J gene, V gene, CDR3 protein, CDR3 DNA. D genes are given only for firm matches. Some rows mark clone size as missing; the rest say once, few, many or name a class of expanded clone.

-	TRBD2	TRBJ2-5	TRBV29-1	CSVGLAGGQETQYF	TGCAGCGTTGGCCTAGCGGGGGGACAAGAGACCCAGTACTTC
-	TRBD2	TRBJ2-3	TRBV18	CASSLTSGVDTQYF	TGTGCCAGCTCACTCACTAGCGGGGTCGATACGCAGTATTTT
-	-	TRBJ1-1	TRBV27	CASSLGAFYTEAFF	TGTGCCAGCAGTTTGGGGGCATTTTACACTGAAGCTTTCTTT
few	-	TRBJ1-4	TRBV6-1	CASSIAGAVNEKLFF	TGTGCCAGCAGTATCGCGGGGGCGGTTAATGAAAAACTGTTTTTT
-	-	TRBJ1-1	TRBV5-4	CASSPPGGRSITEAFF	TGTGCCAGCAGCCCCCCTGGTGGGCGTAGTATCACTGAAGCTTTCTTT
-	-	TRBJ2-1	TRBV18	CASSPPGSEQFF	TGTGCCAGCTCACCGCCGGGATCTGAGCAGTTCTTC
-	TRBD2	TRBJ2-3	TRBV11-2	CASSSLRLFGRGYTDTQYF	TGTGCCAGCAGCTCCCTCCGGTTGTTTGGGCGGGGGTACACAGATACGCAGTATTTT
once	TRBD1	TRBJ1-2	TRBV5-1	CASSFGTARARAGYTF	TGCGCCAGCAGCTTTGGGACAGCCCGAGCTAGAGCTGGCTACACCTTC
-	-	TRBJ2-7	TRBV29-1	CSVEQDSYEQYF	TGCAGCGTTGAACAGGATTCCTACGAGCAGTACTTC
-	-	TRBJ1-1	TRBV6-1	CASREQTNTEAFF	TGTGCCAGCAGGGAGCAAACGAACACTGAAGCTTTCTTT
few	-	TRBJ2-1	TRBV20-1	CSARDRSEQFF	TGCAGTGCTAGAGATCGTTCTGAGCAGTTCTTC
-	-	TRBJ1-4	TRBV6-1	CASRDSSEKLFF	TGTGCCAGCAGAGACAGCTCTGAAAAACTGTTTTTT
few	TRBD1	TRBJ1-2	TRBV16	CASSQWGQGSGYTF	TGTGCCAGCAGCCAATGGGGACAGGGTAGCGGCTACACCTTC
medium-sized	-	TRBJ2-3	TRBV6-4	CASSDSRGATDTQYF	TGTGCCAGCAGTGACTCACGGGGGGCGACAGATACGCAGTATTTT
-	TRBD1	TRBJ2-2	TRBV6-4	CASKGDSLTGELFF	TGTGCCAGCAAGGGGGACAGCTTGACCGGGGAGCTGTTTTTT
-	TRBD1	TRBJ2-2	TRBV7-9	CASSQFSGGEAGELFF	TGTGCCAGCAGCCAATTCTCAGGGGGCGAAGCCGGGGAGCTGTTTTTT
-	TRBD1	TRBJ2-2	TRBV5-5	CASGARQGISANTGELFF	TGTGCCAGCGGAGCCCGACAGGGCATTTCCGCGAACACCGGGGAGCTGTTTTTT
-	-	TRBJ2-6	TRBV5-1	CATSLSSGANVLTF	TGCGCCACCTCGCTAAGCTCTGGGGCCAACGTCCTGACTTTC
-	-	TRBJ2-5	TRBV5-1	CASSWAAEETQYF	TGCGCCAGCAGCTGGGCAGCGGAAGAGACCCAGTACTTC
once	TRBD2	TRBJ2-2	TRBV6-5	CASRSGANTGELFF	TGTGCCAGCAGAAGCGGGGCGAACACCGGGGAGCTGTTTTTT
-	-	TRBJ2-5	TRBV28	CASSLAAYQETQYF	TGTGCCAGCAGTTTGGCGGCGTACCAAGAGACCCAGTACTTC
-	TRBD1	TRBJ2-2	TRBV5-1	CARRTGGNTGELFF	TGCGCCAGAAGGACAGGGGGCAACACCGGGGAGCTGTTTTTT
-	TRBD2	TRBJ2-2	TRBV5-4	CASSLRTSGRNTGELFF	TGTGCCAGCAGCTTGCGTACTAGCGGGCGGAACACCGGGGAGCTGTTTTTT
-	-	TRBJ2-7	TRBV10-3	CAISDQSGVLGEQYF	TGTGCCATCAGTGACCAGTCAGGGGTATTGGGGGAGCAGTACTTC
-	-	TRBJ1-1	TRBV7-2	CASSLWGGQVTEAFF	TGTGCCAGCAGCTTATGGGGGGGGCAGGTGACTGAAGCTTTCTTT
few	-	TRBJ2-3	TRBV6-4	CASSAGGGTDTQYF	TGTGCCAGCAGTGCCGGAGGAGGCACAGATACGCAGTATTTT
-	TRBD2	TRBJ2-3	TRBV2	CASRPGLAGGPYTQYF	TGTGCCAGCAGACCCGGACTAGCGGGGGGCCCGTATACGCAGTATTTT
once	-	TRBJ2-7	TRBV20-1	CSAAIEYEQYF	TGCAGTGCCGCAATAGAATACGAGCAGTACTTC
-	TRBD1	TRBJ1-3	TRBV6-5	CASSYSPGGLGNTIYF	TGTGCCAGCAGTTACTCGCCAGGGGGCTTAGGAAACACCATATATTTT
once	-	TRBJ2-7	TRBV19	CASRAQGRLGEQYF	TGTGCCAGTAGAGCCCAGGGGCGACTCGGCGAGCAGTACTTC
-	TRBD2	TRBJ2-3	TRBV15	CATSTGLAGTDTQYF	TGTGCCACCAGTACTGGACTAGCCGGGACAGATACGCAGTATTTT
few	-	TRBJ1-5	TRBV6-1	CASSEGSRGNQPQHF	TGTGCCAGCAGTGAAGGGTCTCGGGGCAATCAGCCCCAGCATTTT
-	TRBD2	TRBJ2-3	TRBV10-1	CASSVLASGDTDTQYF	TGCGCCAGCAGTGTCCTAGCTAGCGGGGACACAGATACGCAGTATTTT
-	-	TRBJ2-1	TRBV2	CASSELVYYNEQFF	TGTGCCAGCAGTGAATTGGTCTACTACAATGAGCAGTTCTTC
-	-	TRBJ2-7	TRBV19	CASSMSIEASAYEQYF	TGTGCCAGTAGTATGTCGATAGAGGCTAGCGCCTACGAGCAGTACTTC
-	-	TRBJ1-1	TRBV29-1	CSVEDGVAAFF	TGCAGCGTTGAGGACGGGGTCGCCGCTTTCTTT
-	-	TRBJ1-5	TRBV20-1	CSAGGYQPQHF	TGCAGTGCTGGGGGGTATCAGCCCCAGCATTTT
-	-	TRBJ1-4	TRBV19	CASRPGVATNEKLFF	TGTGCCAGTAGACCAGGGGTCGCCACTAATGAAAAACTGTTTTTT
-	TRBD2	TRBJ2-5	TRBV6-4	CASSDSFQAGGPEETQYF	TGTGCCAGCAGTGACTCTTTTCAAGCGGGGGGGCCGGAAGAGACCCAGTACTTC
-	-	TRBJ2-5	TRBV9	CASSNTETQYF	TGTGCCAGCAGCAACACGGAGACCCAGTACTTC
-	-	TRBJ2-3	TRBV11-2	CASSLVGPPDTQYF	TGTGCCAGCAGCTTAGTTGGCCCTCCAGATACGCAGTATTTT
-	-	TRBJ1-6	TRBV30	CAWSVLVGSPLHF	TGTGCCTGGAGTGTACTAGTTGGATCACCCCTCCACTTT
-	-	TRBJ2-5	TRBV19	CASSIKTSRADATQYF	TGTGCCAGTAGTATCAAAACCTCGAGGGCAGACGCGACCCAGTACTTC
-	-	TRBJ1-1	TRBV5-1	CASSLGQFIRAGGTEAFF	TGCGCCAGCAGCTTGGGACAATTCATTCGGGCGGGGGGCACTGAAGCTTTCTTT
-	-	TRBJ1-1	TRBV4-1	CASSQDVQREAFF	TGCGCCAGCAGCCAAGATGTCCAGCGTGAAGCTTTCTTT
-	TRBD1	TRBJ1-2	TRBV29-1	CSVGGQGADYGYTF	TGCAGCGTTGGGGGGCAGGGGGCGGACTATGGCTACACCTTC